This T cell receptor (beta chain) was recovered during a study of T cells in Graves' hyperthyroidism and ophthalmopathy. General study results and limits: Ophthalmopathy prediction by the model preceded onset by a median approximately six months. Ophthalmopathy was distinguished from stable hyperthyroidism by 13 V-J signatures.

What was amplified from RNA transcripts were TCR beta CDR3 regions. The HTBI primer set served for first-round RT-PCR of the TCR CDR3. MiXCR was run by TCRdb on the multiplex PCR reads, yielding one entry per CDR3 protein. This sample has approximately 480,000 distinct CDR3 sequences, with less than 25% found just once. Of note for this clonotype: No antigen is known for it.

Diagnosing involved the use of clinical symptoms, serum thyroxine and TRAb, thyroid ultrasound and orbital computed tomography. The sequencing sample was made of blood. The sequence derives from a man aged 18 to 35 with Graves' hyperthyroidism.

The CDR3 DNA sequence: TGTGCCAGCAGCCAAGATGTTTCCGAGCAGTACTTC. Its translation: CASSQDVSEQYF. The rearrangement joins TRBV11-2 to TRBJ2-7, with D unclear. This CDR3 spans 12 amino acids. V was pared by 5 bases and J by 6 bases, with 11 bases between. Per germline, CDR1 SGHAT and CDR2 FQNNGV. The entire variable domain, with the rest obtained from reference TRBV11-2 and TRBJ2-7, is as follows: EAGVAQSPRYKIIEKRQSVAFWCNPISGHATLYWYQQILGQGPKLLIQFQNNGVVDDSQLPKDRFSAERLKGVDSTLKIQPAKLEDSAVYLCASSQDVSEQYFGPGTRLTVT.